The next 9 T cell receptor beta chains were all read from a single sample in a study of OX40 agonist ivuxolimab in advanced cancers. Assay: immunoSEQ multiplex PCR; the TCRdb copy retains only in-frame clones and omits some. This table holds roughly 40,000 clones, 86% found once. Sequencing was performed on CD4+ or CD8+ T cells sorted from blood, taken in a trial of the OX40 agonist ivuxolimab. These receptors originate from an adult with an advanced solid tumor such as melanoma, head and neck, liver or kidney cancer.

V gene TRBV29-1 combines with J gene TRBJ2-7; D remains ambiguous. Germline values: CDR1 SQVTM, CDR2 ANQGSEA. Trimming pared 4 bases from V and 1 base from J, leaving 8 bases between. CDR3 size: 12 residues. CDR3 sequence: CSVVAGSYEQYF. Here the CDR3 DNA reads TGCAGCGTTGTAGCTGGGTCCTACGAGCAGTACTTC.

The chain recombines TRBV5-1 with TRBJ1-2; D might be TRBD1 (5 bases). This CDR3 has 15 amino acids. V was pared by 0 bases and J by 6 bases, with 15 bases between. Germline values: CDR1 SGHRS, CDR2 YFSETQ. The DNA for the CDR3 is TGCGCCAGCAGCTTGGCGGGCCCTAGGGGTGATGGCTACACCTTC. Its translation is CASSLAGPRGDGYTF. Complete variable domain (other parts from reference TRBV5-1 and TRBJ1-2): KAGVTQTPRYLIKTRGQQVTLSCSPISGHRSVSWYQQTPGQGLQFLFEYFSETQRNKGNFPGRFSGRQFSNSRSEMNVSTLELGDSALYLCASSLAGPRGDGYTFGSGTRLTVV.

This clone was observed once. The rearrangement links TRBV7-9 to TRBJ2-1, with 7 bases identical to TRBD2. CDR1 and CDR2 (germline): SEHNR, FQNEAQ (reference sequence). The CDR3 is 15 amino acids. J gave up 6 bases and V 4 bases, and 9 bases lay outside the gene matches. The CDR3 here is CASSSRLAGSNEQFF. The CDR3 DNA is TGTGCCAGCAGCTCGAGACTAGCTGGGTCCAATGAGCAGTTCTTC.

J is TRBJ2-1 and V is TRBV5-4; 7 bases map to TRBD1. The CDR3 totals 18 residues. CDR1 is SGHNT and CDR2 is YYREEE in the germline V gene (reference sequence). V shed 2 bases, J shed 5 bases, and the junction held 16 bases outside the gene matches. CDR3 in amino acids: CASSFKQGHGAVHNEQFF. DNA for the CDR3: TGTGCCAGCAGCTTCAAACAGGGGCACGGGGCTGTACACAATGAGCAGTTCTTC.

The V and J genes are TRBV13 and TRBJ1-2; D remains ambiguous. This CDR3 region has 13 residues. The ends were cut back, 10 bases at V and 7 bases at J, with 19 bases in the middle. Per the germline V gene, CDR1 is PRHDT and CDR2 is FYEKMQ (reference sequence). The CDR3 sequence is CATIQGGQAGYTF. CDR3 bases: TGTGCCACCATCCAAGGCGGTCAGGCTGGCTACACCTTC.

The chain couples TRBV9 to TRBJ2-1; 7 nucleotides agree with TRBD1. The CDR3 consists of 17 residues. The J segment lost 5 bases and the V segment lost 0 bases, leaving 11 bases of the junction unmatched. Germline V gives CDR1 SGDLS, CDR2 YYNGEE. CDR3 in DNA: TGTGCCAGCAGCGTAGAGACCCGGGGACAGCTAAACAATGAGCAGTTCTTC. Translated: CASSVETRGQLNNEQFF.

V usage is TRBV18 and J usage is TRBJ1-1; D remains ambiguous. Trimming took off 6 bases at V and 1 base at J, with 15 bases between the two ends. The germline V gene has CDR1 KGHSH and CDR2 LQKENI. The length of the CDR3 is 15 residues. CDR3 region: CASSSPRTQNTEAFF. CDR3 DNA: TGTGCCAGCTCGTCACCAAGGACCCAGAACACTGAAGCTTTCTTT.

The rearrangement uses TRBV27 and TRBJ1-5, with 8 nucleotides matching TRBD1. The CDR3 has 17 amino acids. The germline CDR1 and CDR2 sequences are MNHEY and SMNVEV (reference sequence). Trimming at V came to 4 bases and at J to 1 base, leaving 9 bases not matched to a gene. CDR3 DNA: TGTGCCAGCAGTTATGGACAGGGCCCCCAAAGCAATCAGCCCCAGCATTTT. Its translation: CASSYGQGPQSNQPQHF.

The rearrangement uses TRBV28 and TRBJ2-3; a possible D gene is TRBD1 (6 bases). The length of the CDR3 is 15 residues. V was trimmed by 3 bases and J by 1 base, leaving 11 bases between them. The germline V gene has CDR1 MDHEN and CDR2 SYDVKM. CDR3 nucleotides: TGTGCCAGCAGTTTTTTTCGGACAGGCACAGATACGCAGTATTTT. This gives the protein CASSFFRTGTDTQYF.